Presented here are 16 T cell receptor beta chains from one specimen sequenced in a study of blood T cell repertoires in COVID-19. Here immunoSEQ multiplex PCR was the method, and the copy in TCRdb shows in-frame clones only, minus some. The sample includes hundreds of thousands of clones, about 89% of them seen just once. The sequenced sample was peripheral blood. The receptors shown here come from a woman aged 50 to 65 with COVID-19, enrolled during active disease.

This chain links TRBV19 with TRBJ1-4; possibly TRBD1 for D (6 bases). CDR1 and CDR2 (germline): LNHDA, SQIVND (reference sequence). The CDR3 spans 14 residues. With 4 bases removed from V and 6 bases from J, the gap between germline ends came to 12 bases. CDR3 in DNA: TGTGCCAGTAGTAGGGGGACAAGATATGAAAAACTGTTTTTT. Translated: CASSRGTRYEKLFF.

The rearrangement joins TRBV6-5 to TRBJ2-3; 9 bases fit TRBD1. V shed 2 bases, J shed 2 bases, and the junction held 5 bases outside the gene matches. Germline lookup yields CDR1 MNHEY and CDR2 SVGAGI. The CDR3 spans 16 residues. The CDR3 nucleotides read TGTGCCAGCAGTTACGGGGACAGGGTAAACACAGATACGCAGTATTTT. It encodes CASSYGDRVNTDTQYF.

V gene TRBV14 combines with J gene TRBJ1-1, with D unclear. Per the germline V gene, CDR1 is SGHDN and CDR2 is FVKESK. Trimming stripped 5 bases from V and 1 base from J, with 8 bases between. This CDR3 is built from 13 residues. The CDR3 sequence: CASSSTGNTEAFF. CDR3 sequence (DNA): TGTGCCAGCAGCTCGACGGGGAACACTGAAGCTTTCTTT.

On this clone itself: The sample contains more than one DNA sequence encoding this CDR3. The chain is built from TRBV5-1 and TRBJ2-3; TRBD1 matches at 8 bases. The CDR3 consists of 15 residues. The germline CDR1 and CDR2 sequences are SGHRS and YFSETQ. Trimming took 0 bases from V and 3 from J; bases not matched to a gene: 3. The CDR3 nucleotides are TGCGCCAGCAGCTTGGTCGGACAGGGTACAGATACGCAGTATTTT. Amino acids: CASSLVGQGTDTQYF.

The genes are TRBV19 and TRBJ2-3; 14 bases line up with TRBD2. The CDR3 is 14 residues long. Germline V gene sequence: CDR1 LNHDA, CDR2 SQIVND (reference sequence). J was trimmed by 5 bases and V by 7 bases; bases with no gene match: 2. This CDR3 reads CASKTSGGGDTQYF. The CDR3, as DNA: TGTGCCAGTAAGACTAGCGGGGGGGGAGATACGCAGTATTTT. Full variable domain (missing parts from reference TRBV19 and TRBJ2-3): DGGITQSPKYLFRKEGQNVTLSCEQNLNHDAMYWYRQDPGQGLRLIYYSQIVNDFQKGDIAEGYSVSREKKESFPLTVTSAQKNPTAFYLCASKTSGGGDTQYFGPGTRLTVL.

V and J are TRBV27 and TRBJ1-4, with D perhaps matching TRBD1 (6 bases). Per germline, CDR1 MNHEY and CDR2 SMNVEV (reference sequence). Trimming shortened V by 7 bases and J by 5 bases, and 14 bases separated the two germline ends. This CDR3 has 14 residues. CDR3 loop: CASKLQGKNEKLFF. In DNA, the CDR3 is TGTGCCAGCAAACTTCAGGGGAAGAATGAAAAACTGTTTTTT.

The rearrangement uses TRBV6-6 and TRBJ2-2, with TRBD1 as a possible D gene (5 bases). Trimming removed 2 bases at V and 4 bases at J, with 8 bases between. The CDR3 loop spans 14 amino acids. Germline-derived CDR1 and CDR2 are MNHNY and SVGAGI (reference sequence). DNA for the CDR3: TGTGCCAGCAGTTACACAGGTGGCACCGGGGAGCTGTTTTTT. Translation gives CASSYTGGTGELFF.

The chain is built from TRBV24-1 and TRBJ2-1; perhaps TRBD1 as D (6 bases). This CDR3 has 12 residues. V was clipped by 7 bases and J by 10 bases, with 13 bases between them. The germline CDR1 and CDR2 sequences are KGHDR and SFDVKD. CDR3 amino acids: CATRATGREQFF. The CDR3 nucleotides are TGTGCCACCAGAGCGACAGGTCGAGAGCAGTTCTTC.

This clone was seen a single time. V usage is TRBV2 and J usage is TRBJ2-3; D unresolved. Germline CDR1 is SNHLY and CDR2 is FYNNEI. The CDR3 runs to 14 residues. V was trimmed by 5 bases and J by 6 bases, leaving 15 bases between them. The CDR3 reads CASSFRRALDTQYF. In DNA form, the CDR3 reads TGTGCCAGCAGTTTTCGGAGAGCCTTGGATACGCAGTATTTT.

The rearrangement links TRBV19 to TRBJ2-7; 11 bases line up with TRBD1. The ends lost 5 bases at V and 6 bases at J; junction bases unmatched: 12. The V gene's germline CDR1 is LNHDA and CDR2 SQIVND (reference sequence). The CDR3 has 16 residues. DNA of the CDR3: TGTGCCAGTAGTCCGACCGGGACAGGGGGATCAGGCGAGCAGTACTTC. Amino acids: CASSPTGTGGSGEQYF.

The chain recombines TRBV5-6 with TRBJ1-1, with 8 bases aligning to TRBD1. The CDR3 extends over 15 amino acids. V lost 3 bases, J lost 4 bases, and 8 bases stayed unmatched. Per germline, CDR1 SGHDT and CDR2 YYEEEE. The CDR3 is CASSWGDRRITEAFF. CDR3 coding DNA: TGTGCCAGCAGCTGGGGGGACAGGAGGATCACTGAAGCTTTCTTT.

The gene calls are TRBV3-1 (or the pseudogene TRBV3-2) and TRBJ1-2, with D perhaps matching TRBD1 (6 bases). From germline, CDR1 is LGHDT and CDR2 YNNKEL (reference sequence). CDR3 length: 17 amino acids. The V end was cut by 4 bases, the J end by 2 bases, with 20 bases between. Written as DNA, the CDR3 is TGTGCCAGCAGCCCGCCATCTGGGCGGGGGGCGAACTATGGCTACACCTTC. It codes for CASSPPSGRGANYGYTF.

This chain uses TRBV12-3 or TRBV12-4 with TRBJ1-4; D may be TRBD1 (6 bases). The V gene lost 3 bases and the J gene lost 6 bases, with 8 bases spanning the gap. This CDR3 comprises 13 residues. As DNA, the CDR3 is TGTGCCAGCAGTTTGTCAGGGGATGAAAAACTGTTTTTT. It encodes CASSLSGDEKLFF.

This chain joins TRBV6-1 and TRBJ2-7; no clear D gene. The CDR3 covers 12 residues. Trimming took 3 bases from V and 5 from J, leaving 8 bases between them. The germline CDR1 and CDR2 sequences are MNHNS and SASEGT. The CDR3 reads CASSEAPHEQYF. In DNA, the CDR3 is TGTGCCAGCAGTGAGGCCCCCCACGAGCAGTACTTC.

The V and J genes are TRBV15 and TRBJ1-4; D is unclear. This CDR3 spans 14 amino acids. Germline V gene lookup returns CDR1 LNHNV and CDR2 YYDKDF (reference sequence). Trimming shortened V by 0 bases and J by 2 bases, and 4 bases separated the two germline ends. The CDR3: CATSRERTNEKLFF. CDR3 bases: TGTGCCACCAGCAGAGAACGGACTAATGAAAAACTGTTTTTT.

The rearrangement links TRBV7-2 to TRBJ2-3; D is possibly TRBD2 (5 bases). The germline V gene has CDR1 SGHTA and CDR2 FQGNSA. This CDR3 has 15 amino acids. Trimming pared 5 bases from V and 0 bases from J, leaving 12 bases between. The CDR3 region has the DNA TGTGCCAGCAGCCCCGACTATCTCAGCACAGATACGCAGTATTTT. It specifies CASSPDYLSTDTQYF. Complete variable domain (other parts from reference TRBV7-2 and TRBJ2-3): GAGVSQSPSNKVTEKGKDVELRCDPISGHTALYWYRQSLGQGLEFLIYFQGNSAPDKSGLPSDRFSAERTGGSVSTLTIQRTQQEDSAVYLCASSPDYLSTDTQYFGPGTRLTVL.